This is a list of T cell receptor beta chains from one sample in a study of cytomegalovirus exposure and HLA in healthy donors. Generated by immunoSEQ multiplex PCR, the TCRdb table keeps only in-frame clones and is missing some. The sample consists of roughly 280,000 clones, roughly 85% of them appearing once. The sequenced sample was PBMCs. The receptors were gathered from a woman between 18 and 29 years old in good health and CMV-seronegative. CDR3s include the opening cysteine and the closing phenylalanine or tryptophan. A D gene is named only where the DNA matches it firmly. For some rows the clone size is stated as once, few or many, or as a class when expanded; others skip it.

>TRBV28|TRBD2|TRBJ2-1|NA
CASRSSGGYNEQFF
TGTGCCAGCAGGTCTAGCGGGGGTTACAATGAGCAGTTCTTC
>TRBV6-5|TRBD1|TRBJ2-4|NA
CASSYSGQGGKNIQYF
TGTGCCAGCAGTTACTCGGGACAGGGAGGCAAAAACATTCAGTACTTC
>TRBV6-1|TRBD1|TRBJ1-5|NA
CASSDRGTAGQPQHF
TGTGCCAGCAGTGACCGGGGGACAGCAGGGCAGCCCCAGCATTTT
>TRBV4-3|TRBD1|TRBJ1-1|NA
CASSQRDRGRTEAFF
TGCGCCAGCAGCCAGCGGGACAGGGGAAGGACTGAAGCTTTCTTT
>TRBV5-4|NA|TRBJ2-7|NA
CASSLGGLSYEQYF
TGTGCCAGCAGCTTGGGTGGCCTTTCCTACGAGCAGTACTTC
>TRBV6-6|NA|TRBJ1-1|NA
CASSLKNTEAFF
TGTGCCAGCAGTTTAAAGAACACTGAAGCTTTCTTT
>TRBV6-6|TRBD2|TRBJ2-1|NA
CASRSGRASGYNEQFF
TGTGCCAGCAGGTCCGGAAGGGCTAGCGGATACAATGAGCAGTTCTTC
>TRBV5-1|NA|TRBJ2-1|NA
CASSLGERAYNEQFF
TGCGCCAGCAGCTTGGGTGAAAGAGCTTACAATGAGCAGTTCTTC
>TRBV5-1|NA|TRBJ2-7|NA
CASSLTSYSYEQYF
TGCGCCAGCAGCTTGACTAGCTACTCCTACGAGCAGTACTTC
>TRBV15|TRBD1|TRBJ2-1|NA
CATSTDRGGEQFF
TGTGCCACCAGCACCGACAGGGGGGGAGAGCAGTTCTTC
>TRBV27|NA|TRBJ1-1|NA
CASSPYMNTEAFF
TGTGCCAGCAGCCCGTATATGAACACTGAAGCTTTCTTT
>TRBV28|TRBD1|TRBJ1-5|NA
CASSIGGPGNQPQHF
TGTGCCAGCAGTATAGGGGGCCCGGGCAATCAGCCCCAGCATTTT
>TRBV2|NA|TRBJ2-7|NA
CASRRMSSEQYF
TGTGCCAGCAGGAGGATGTCCTCCGAGCAGTACTTC
>TRBV27|TRBD2|TRBJ2-7|NA
CASSPRREGPYEQYF
TGTGCCAGCAGTCCCCGCCGGGAGGGCCCCTACGAGCAGTACTTC
>TRBV5-1|NA|TRBJ2-1|NA
CASSLGQDGLTSSYNEQFF
TGCGCCAGCAGCTTAGGTCAGGATGGCTTGACGAGCTCCTACAATGAGCAGTTCTTC
>TRBV27|NA|TRBJ2-7|once
CASSQRQIYEQYF
TGTGCCAGCAGCCAAAGACAGATATACGAGCAGTACTTC
>TRBV27|NA|TRBJ1-3|NA
CASSPRVGNTIYF
TGTGCCAGCAGTCCTCGGGTCGGAAACACCATATATTTT
>TRBV7-9|NA|TRBJ2-7|NA
CASSFPGEGYEQYF
TGTGCCAGCAGCTTCCCGGGAGAGGGCTACGAGCAGTACTTC
>TRBV7-9|NA|TRBJ2-7|few
CASSPDLSSYEQYF
TGTGCCAGCAGCCCAGACTTAAGCTCCTACGAGCAGTACTTC
>TRBV5-4|NA|TRBJ1-4|NA
CASRLRPQGEKLFF
TGTGCCAGCCGACTAAGGCCCCAAGGAGAAAAACTGTTTTTT
>TRBV13|TRBD2|TRBJ2-7|NA
CASSPPGLAGGLEQYF
TGTGCCAGCAGCCCCCCGGGACTAGCGGGAGGGCTCGAGCAGTACTTC
>TRBV2|NA|TRBJ2-7|NA
CASSRRGHSYEQYF
TGTGCCAGCAGTCGCAGGGGTCACTCCTACGAGCAGTACTTC
>TRBV4-3|TRBD1|TRBJ2-7|NA
CASSSDMWTGRGEQYF
TGCGCCAGCAGCTCCGACATGTGGACAGGGAGAGGCGAGCAGTACTTC
>TRBV9|NA|TRBJ1-3|NA
CASSVGGASGNTIYF
TGTGCCAGCAGCGTAGGGGGCGCATCTGGAAACACCATATATTTT
>TRBV18|NA|TRBJ2-7|NA
CASSRAGSEQYF
TGTGCCAGCTCACGGGCAGGAAGCGAGCAGTACTTC
>TRBV10-2|NA|TRBJ1-5|NA
CASSGSRRNQPQHF
TGCGCCAGCAGTGGGTCGAGGCGTAATCAGCCCCAGCATTTT
>TRBV10-3|TRBD2|TRBJ2-2|few
CAIAGGITGELFF
TGTGCCATCGCGGGGGGGATCACCGGGGAGCTGTTTTTT
>TRBV2|NA|TRBJ2-7|NA
CASSVRQPGSYEQYF
TGTGCCAGCAGTGTTCGGCAGCCCGGGTCCTACGAGCAGTACTTC
>TRBV19|NA|TRBJ2-1|once
CASSWAGAGVNEQFF
TGTGCCAGTAGTTGGGCGGGAGCAGGGGTGAATGAGCAGTTCTTC
>TRBV19|NA|TRBJ1-3|many
CASSMEGAGNTIYF
TGTGCCAGTAGTATGGAGGGTGCTGGAAACACCATATATTTT
>TRBV27|TRBD1|TRBJ2-1|NA
CASSLDRGPYNEQFF
TGTGCCAGCAGCCTGGACAGGGGGCCCTACAATGAGCAGTTCTTC
>TRBV5-1|TRBD1|TRBJ1-6|few
CASSLEDRSSYNSPLHF
TGCGCCAGCAGCTTGGAGGACAGGAGCTCCTATAATTCACCCCTCCACTTT
>TRBV7-2|NA|TRBJ2-1|NA
CASSRTADSYNEQFF
TGTGCCAGTTCTCGGACAGCCGATTCCTACAATGAGCAGTTCTTC
>TRBV10-3|TRBD1|TRBJ2-5|NA
CAISESGQGAQETQYF
TGTGCCATCAGTGAGTCGGGACAGGGGGCTCAAGAGACCCAGTACTTC
>TRBV2|NA|TRBJ2-7|NA
CASSEGLGSTGEQYF
TGTGCCAGCAGTGAAGGTCTCGGCTCAACGGGAGAGCAGTACTTC
>TRBV11-2|NA|TRBJ1-2|once
CASSLQDGNYGYTF
TGTGCCAGCAGCTTACAGGATGGGAACTATGGCTACACCTTC
>TRBV28|NA|TRBJ1-6|few
CASGVGDSPLHF
TGTGCCAGTGGGGTAGGGGATTCACCCCTCCACTTT